This T cell receptor beta chain was sequenced for a study of T cells in Graves' hyperthyroidism and ophthalmopathy. This CDR3 has 14 amino acids. The germline gives CDR1 MNHEY, CDR2 SMNVEV (reference sequence). The investigators amplified TCR beta CDR3 regions from RNA transcripts. The HTBI set primed first-round TCR CDR3 RT-PCR. TCRdb processed the multiplex PCR reads anew with MiXCR; each CDR3 protein has one entry. The repertoire holds 370,000 or so distinct CDR3 sequences, with roughly 13% as singletons. Turning to this clonotype: A much larger clonotype is one base distant, so this may be a read error.

The receptor's source is a man in his thirties or forties with Graves' hyperthyroidism that later progressed to Graves' ophthalmopathy. The sample was blood. The chain has TRBV27 and TRBJ2-2; 7 nucleotides match TRBD1. CDR3 sequence: CASSKQGNTGELLF. The CDR3 DNA is TGTGCCAGCTCCAAACAGGGGAACACCGGGGAGCTGCTTTTT.